These T cell receptor beta chains were read from a single sample in a study of blood T cells in healthy people across ages. TCRdb independently ran MiXCR on the 5' RACE reads; one entry per CDR3 protein. The table includes approximately 1.5 million distinct CDR3 sequences, roughly a third detected once. Sequencing was done on a sample of blood. These receptor sequences come from a woman in her twenties or thirties in good health. Each CDR3 is given with its conserved first and last residue. D genes are given only for firm matches. A clone size is listed for some rows: how often the clone was seen (once, few, many), or a class if it is expanded.

j_gene | d_gene | len | v_gene | abundance | CDR3nt | CDR3aa
TRBJ2-2 | TRBD2 | 13 | TRBV6-4 | - | TGTGCCAGTCGGGGGGCGAACACCGGGGAGCTGTTTTTT | CASRGANTGELFF
TRBJ2-3 | - | 17 | TRBV6-5 | - | TGTGCCAGCAGTTACGAGCGGGCAGGGGGTAGGACAGATACGCAGTATTTT | CASSYERAGGRTDTQYF
TRBJ2-1 | - | 12 | TRBV5-1 | many | TGCGCCAGCAGCCGGGACTACAATGAGCAGTTCTTC | CASSRDYNEQFF
TRBJ1-2 | - | 15 | TRBV9 | - | TGTGCCAGCAGCGTAGGCGAGGGGGTTGACTATGGCTACACCTTC | CASSVGEGVDYGYTF
TRBJ2-1 | - | 14 | TRBV5-1 | - | TGCGCCAGCAGCGGGGGGCTAATGTACAATGAGCAGTTCTTC | CASSGGLMYNEQFF
TRBJ2-3 | - | 14 | TRBV20-1 | few | TGCAGTGCTATCTCAGGGTACCTCACAGATACGCAGTATTTT | CSAISGYLTDTQYF
TRBJ2-7 | - | 13 | TRBV20-1 | - | TGCAGCGGTGATGAGGGGAGCTCCTACGAGCAGTACTTC | CSGDEGSSYEQYF
TRBJ2-3 | TRBD1 | 11 | TRBV29-1 | few | TGCAGCGTAGGAGGACAGGGGCCGCAGTATTTT | CSVGGQGPQYF
TRBJ2-3 | - | 14 | TRBV7-3 | many | TGTGCCAGCAGCTTAATGGGGCGAGCAGATACGCAGTATTTT | CASSLMGRADTQYF
TRBJ1-2 | - | 14 | TRBV7-8 | - | TGTGCCAGCAGCGATCACATAGAAAGGAATGGCTACACCTTC | CASSDHIERNGYTF
TRBJ1-1 | - | 13 | TRBV7-6 | many | TGTGCCAGCAGCTTAGCGCGGGGGACTGAAGCTTTCTTT | CASSLARGTEAFF
TRBJ1-1 | - | 15 | TRBV7-2 | - | TGTGCCAGCAGCTTAGCGGGGGCCGTGGGGACTGAAACTTTCTTT | CASSLAGAVGTETFF
TRBJ2-7 | - | 13 | TRBV7-9 | - | TGTGCCAGCAGGAAATTAGGGTCCTACGAGCAGTACTTC | CASRKLGSYEQYF
TRBJ2-7 | TRBD2 | 17 | TRBV7-9 | - | TGTGCCAGCAGCTTCGACTTACTAGCGGGGGCAGACTACGAGCAGTACTTC | CASSFDLLAGADYEQYF
TRBJ2-3 | - | 18 | TRBV13 | - | TGTGCCAGCAATCAATGGGTCCGGAGAACTTCTAGCACAGATACGCAGTATTTT | CASNQWVRRTSSTDTQYF
TRBJ2-7 | - | 13 | TRBV12-3/TRBV12-4 | few | TGTGCCAGCAGTTTTGGGGAGATGGGGGAGCAGTACTTC | CASSFGEMGEQYF
TRBJ2-1 | - | 15 | TRBV20-1 | - | TGCAGTGCTAGAGATCATGAGACCCTCTACAATGAGCAGTTCTTC | CSARDHETLYNEQFF
TRBJ2-1 | TRBD2 | 17 | TRBV11-2 | - | TGTGCCAGCAGCTTATCTCGGGGGGTCCCCTCCTACAATGAGCAGTTCTTC | CASSLSRGVPSYNEQFF
TRBJ1-2 | - | 12 | TRBV29-1 | - | TGCAGCGTGCGGGGCGGGGTACGTGGCTACACCTTC | CSVRGGVRGYTF
TRBJ2-1 | - | 15 | TRBV2 | few | TGTGCCAGCAGGGACTCCGGGACATACTACAATGAGCAGTTCTTC | CASRDSGTYYNEQFF
TRBJ2-7 | - | 13 | TRBV3-1 | - | TGTGCCAGCAGCGATTTAACAGGTCGCGAGCAGTACTTC | CASSDLTGREQYF
TRBJ1-1 | - | 13 | TRBV4-1 | - | TGCACCAGCAGCCAAGATTCCAGGAACGAAGCTTTCTTT | CTSSQDSRNEAFF
TRBJ2-5 | - | 16 | TRBV7-9 | - | TGTGCCAGCAGCCCAGGACCGAACCTTTCCGGAGAGACCCAGTACTTC | CASSPGPNLSGETQYF
TRBJ2-7 | - | 14 | TRBV27 | - | TGTGCCAGCAGTTTATCCGGGCAGTCGCTCGAGCAGTACTTC | CASSLSGQSLEQYF
TRBJ1-1 | - | 13 | TRBV4-1 | few | TGCGCCAGCAGCCAAACACAGAACACTGAAGCTTTCTTT | CASSQTQNTEAFF
TRBJ2-7 | - | 11 | TRBV20-1 | - | TGCAGTGCTATACAGGGCGGCGAGCAGTACTTC | CSAIQGGEQYF
TRBJ2-7 | TRBD1 | 15 | TRBV28 | - | TGTGCCAGCAGTCTCCCGGGACAGGGTATAGGGGAGCAGTACTTC | CASSLPGQGIGEQYF
TRBJ2-7 | - | 13 | TRBV6-2/TRBV6-3 | few | TGTGCCTTGAGAGCAGGGAACTTCTACGAGCAGTACTTC | CALRAGNFYEQYF
TRBJ2-5 | TRBD2 | 15 | TRBV5-1 | many | TGCGCCAGCAGCGCCGGACTAGCGGGGGCCGAGACCCAGTACTTC | CASSAGLAGAETQYF
TRBJ1-2 | TRBD1 | 15 | TRBV10-3 | - | TGTGCCATCAGAGGGACAGGGGAGTGGAGTGATGGCTACACCTTC | CAIRGTGEWSDGYTF
TRBJ2-1 | TRBD1 | 16 | TRBV20-1 | few | TGCAGTGCTAGAGATCCCCGATCGACAGGGGCGAGTGAGCAGTTCTTC | CSARDPRSTGASEQFF
TRBJ2-1 | - | 12 | TRBV4-1 | - | TGCGCCAGCAGCACACTCTTCCATGAGCAGTTCTTC | CASSTLFHEQFF
TRBJ2-1 | TRBD2 | 15 | TRBV27 | - | TGTGCCAGCAGTTCCGGGACTAGCGGTTCCTACGAGCAGTTCTTC | CASSSGTSGSYEQFF
TRBJ1-5 | - | 15 | TRBV27 | - | TGTGCCAGCAGTCCTAGGATATATAGCAATCAGCCCCAGCATTTT | CASSPRIYSNQPQHF
TRBJ2-7 | - | 14 | TRBV12-3/TRBV12-4 | - | TGTGCCAGCAGGTCCCCAGGGTCACCCTACGAGCAGTACTTC | CASRSPGSPYEQYF
TRBJ1-5 | TRBD1 | 15 | TRBV5-1 | few | TGCGCCAGCAGCTTGGACAGGGGGCCGGGTCAGCCCCAGCATTTT | CASSLDRGPGQPQHF
TRBJ2-1 | TRBD2 | 15 | TRBV10-3 | - | TGTGCCATCAGTGAGTCTGTGGGGGGGTACAATGAGCAGTTCTTC | CAISESVGGYNEQFF
TRBJ2-5 | - | 14 | TRBV29-1 | many | TGCAGCGTTTTGAAGGGGGGCTTCGTTGAGACCCAGTACTTC | CSVLKGGFVETQYF
TRBJ1-1 | - | 14 | TRBV5-8 | few | TGTGCCAGCAGCTTGGATAGCAGATTTACTGAAGCTTTCTTT | CASSLDSRFTEAFF
TRBJ1-1 | - | 12 | TRBV28 | - | TGTGCCAGCAGTACGACAGGCGGGGAAGCTTTCTTT | CASSTTGGEAFF
TRBJ2-3 | - | 18 | TRBV6-1 | few | TGTGCCAGCAGCAATACCGGGACACCGCAACCCAGCACAGATACGCAGTATTTT | CASSNTGTPQPSTDTQYF
TRBJ2-5 | - | 13 | TRBV12-3/TRBV12-4 | many | TGTGCCAGCAGTTTCAGGGGACGAGAGACCCAGTACTTC | CASSFRGRETQYF
TRBJ1-1 | - | 13 | TRBV20-1 | few | TGCAGTGCCATCGGACAGATGAACACTGAAGCTTTCTTT | CSAIGQMNTEAFF
TRBJ2-5 | TRBD1 | 16 | TRBV5-5 | - | TGTGCCGGCAGCTTAGCCGGGACAGAGGGATTAGAGACCCAGTACTTC | CAGSLAGTEGLETQYF
TRBJ2-2 | TRBD2 | 14 | TRBV12-3/TRBV12-4 | - | TGTGCCAGCAGTTACGGGGGGAAAACCGGGGAGCTGTTTTTT | CASSYGGKTGELFF
TRBJ2-3 | - | 16 | TRBV15 | - | TGTGCCACCAGCAGTCCGCAGACAGAGGCCACAGATACGCAGTATTTT | CATSSPQTEATDTQYF